Listed here is a single T cell receptor (beta chain). Its antigen is as yet unknown. These data are taken from a study of T cell repertoires in cytomegalovirus infection. V was trimmed by 2 bases and J by 4 bases, leaving 9 bases between them. Looked up from germline, CDR1 is KGHDR and CDR2 is SFDVKD. The CDR3 extends over 14 amino acids. TCRdb passed the reads through MiXCR, listing each CDR3 protein once. The data contain roughly 350,000 distinct CDR3 sequences, about 35% of them singletons. The sequence derives from a human donor in good health (CMV status not recorded). Some clones in this sample may be carry-over from other donors' samples. This specimen was cultured PBMCs, taken from culture after CMV antigen stimulation. The chain uses TRBV24-1 and TRBJ2-3; possible D gene TRBD2, 6 bases. The CDR3 spells CATSDSGGADTQYF. The CDR3 nucleotides are TGTGCCACCAGTGATTCCGGCGGGGCAGATACGCAGTATTTT.